One and the same sample provided the 9 T cell receptor beta chains below, sequenced in a study of CD8 T cells in ankylosing spondylitis. Findings of the study overall: Characteristic of ankylosing spondylitis blood, it appeared, was a TCR beta motif comprising fewer than 10 highly homologous variants.

Their antigen targets remain unknown. Using its own MiXCR run on the 5' RACE reads, TCRdb lists one record per CDR3 protein. The data hold about 390,000 distinct CDR3 sequences, with around 20% observed a single time. What was sequenced was blood, either unsorted or a sorted T cell fraction (not recorded which). These receptors originate from a male donor with ankylosing spondylitis.

V is TRBV10-3 and J is TRBJ2-2, with D possibly matching TRBD1 (5 bases). Germline CDR1 ENHRY, CDR2 SYGVKD. V was clipped by 3 bases and J by 4 bases, with 9 bases between them. This CDR3 has 14 residues. The CDR3 DNA reads TGTGCCATCAGTGAAAGACAGAGCACCGGGGAGCTGTTTTTT. Encoded protein: CAISERQSTGELFF.

CDR3 loop: CASSVGTLLGGFF. The CDR3, as DNA: TGTGCCAGCAGCGTCGGGACCCTCCTAGGGGGGTTCTTT. V is TRBV7-9 and J is TRBJ1-1; possibly TRBD1 for D (6 bases). The CDR3 totals 13 residues. Germline V gene data show CDR1 as SEHNR and CDR2 as FQNEAQ (reference sequence). Trimming took off 5 bases at V and 14 bases at J, with 21 bases between the two ends. The whole variable domain, filled in from reference TRBV7-9 and TRBJ1-1, reads DTGVSQNPRHKITKRGQNVTFRCDPISEHNRLYWYRQTLGQGPEFLTYFQNEAQLEKSRLLSDRFSAERPKGSFSTLEIQRTEQGDSAMYLCASSVGTLLGGFFGQGTRLTVV.

In this sample, this clonotype turned up a few times. This chain joins TRBV6-5 and TRBJ2-2; no clear D. The CDR3 sequence is 15 residues long. The germline CDR1 and CDR2 sequences are MNHEY and SVGAGI. V was clipped by 0 bases and J by 1 base, with 6 bases between them. The DNA of the CDR3 is TGTGCCAGCAGTTACTCGACCAGGAACACCGGGGAGCTGTTTTTT. Residues: CASSYSTRNTGELFF.

The rearrangement joins TRBV12-3 or TRBV12-4 to TRBJ2-7, with TRBD1 identical over 10 bases. The V gene end was trimmed by 3 bases and the J gene end by 7 bases; junction bases not matched to a gene: 6. The CDR3 totals 14 residues. The CDR3 nucleotides read TGTGCCAGCAGTTTCGGGACAGGGGTCTCAGAGCAGTACTTC. Its protein is CASSFGTGVSEQYF.

The rearrangement joins TRBV19 to TRBJ2-2, with no clear D. In germline, CDR1 is LNHDA, CDR2 SQIVND (reference sequence). Trimming took 3 bases from V and 6 from J, leaving 14 bases between them. The CDR3 consists of 15 residues. The CDR3 coding sequence is TGTGCCAGTAGTATGGAGAAGGCCAGAGCCGGGGAGCTGTTTTTT. It encodes CASSMEKARAGELFF.

This clonotype was seen once. The V gene is TRBV6-2 or TRBV6-3, the J gene TRBJ2-5; D is undetermined. The CDR3 loop spans 14 amino acids. Trimming took 11 bases from V and 8 from J, leaving 24 bases between them. CDR1 is MNHEY and CDR2 is SVGEGT in the germline V gene. In nucleotides, the CDR3 is TGTGCCTCGAACTGGCAACTCGGCGCGGATACCCAGTACTTC. Protein product: CASNWQLGADTQYF.

The rearrangement links TRBV20-1 to TRBJ2-3; the match to TRBD2 covers 8 bases. This CDR3 region has 16 residues. Unmatched junction bases numbered 13, after V lost 6 bases and J lost 2 bases. Germline CDR1 is DFQATT and CDR2 is SNEGSKA (reference sequence). The CDR3 bases are TGCAGTGCCATCTCAGGTAGCGGGGTAGACACAGATACGCAGTATTTT. This codes for CSAISGSGVDTDTQYF.

This clonotype has only a few counts. This CDR3 reads CASSARGSSYEQYF. The CDR3 bases are TGTGCCAGCTCCGCGCGGGGTAGCTCCTACGAGCAGTACTTC. The rearrangement joins TRBV18 to TRBJ2-7; D possibly corresponds to TRBD2 (6 bases). Trimming removed 6 bases from V and 0 bases from J, with 12 bases in between. Per germline, CDR1 KGHSH and CDR2 LQKENI. The CDR3 extends over 14 amino acids. Based on the CDR3 plus reference TRBV18 and TRBJ2-7, the full variable domain is NAGVMQNPRHLVRRRGQEARLRCSPMKGHSHVYWYRQLPEEGLKFMVYLQKENIIDESGMPKERFSAEFPKEGPSILRIQQVVRGDSAAYFCASSARGSSYEQYFGPGTRLTVT.

This clonotype was observed a handful of times. V usage is TRBV5-1 and J usage is TRBJ2-1, with 7 nucleotides matching TRBD2. After removal of 0 bases from V and 6 bases from J, the junction contained 6 bases not matched to a gene. Germline assignment: CDR1 SGHRS and CDR2 YFSETQ. The CDR3 consists of 15 residues. CDR3 bases: TGCGCCAGCAGCTTGGATGCGGGAGAGCTCAATGAGCAGTTCTTC. Residues: CASSLDAGELNEQFF.